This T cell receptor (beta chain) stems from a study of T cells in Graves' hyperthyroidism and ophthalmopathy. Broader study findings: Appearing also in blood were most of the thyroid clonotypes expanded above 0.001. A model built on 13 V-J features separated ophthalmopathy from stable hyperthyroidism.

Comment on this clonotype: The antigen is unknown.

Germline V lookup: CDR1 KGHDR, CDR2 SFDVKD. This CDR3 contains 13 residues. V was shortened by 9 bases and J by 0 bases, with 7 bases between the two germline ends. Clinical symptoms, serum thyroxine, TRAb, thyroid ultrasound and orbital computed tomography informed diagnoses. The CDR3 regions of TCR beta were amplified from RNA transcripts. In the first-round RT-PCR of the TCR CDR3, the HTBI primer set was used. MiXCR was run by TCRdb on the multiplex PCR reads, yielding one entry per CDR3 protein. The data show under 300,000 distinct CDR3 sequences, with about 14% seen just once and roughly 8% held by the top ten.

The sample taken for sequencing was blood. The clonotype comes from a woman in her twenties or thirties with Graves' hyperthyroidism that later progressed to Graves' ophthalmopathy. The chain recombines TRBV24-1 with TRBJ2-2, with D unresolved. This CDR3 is CATGQANTGELFF. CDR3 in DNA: TGTGCCACCGGCCAAGCGAACACCGGGGAGCTGTTTTTT.